The clone carrying this TCR beta chain was found a few times. The antigen is not known. The length of the CDR3 is 13 residues. V was pared by 4 bases and J by 3 bases, with 10 bases between. Germline loops: CDR1 GTSNPN, CDR2 SVGIG (reference sequence). This sample is drawn from a study of CD8 T cells in ankylosing spondylitis. Study results and limitations: Reports say disease-linked clones showed up significantly more in matched ankylosing spondylitis synovial fluid. About 8 highly homologous variants made up a TCR beta motif, and this motif appeared characteristic of ankylosing spondylitis blood.

Scientists made TCR beta libraries using quantitative 5'-RACE with molecular barcodes. TCRdb redid the calling of the 5' RACE reads with MiXCR, one entry per CDR3 protein. The sample shows about 150,000 distinct CDR3 sequences, 40% to 50% of them seen only once. This TCR derives from a male donor with ankylosing spondylitis. The chain joins TRBV30 to TRBJ2-1; D not certain. The sample was synovial fluid, either unsorted or a sorted T cell fraction (not recorded which). The CDR3 region is CAWKAPRYNEQFF. CDR3 coding DNA: TGTGCCTGGAAGGCCCCCCGCTACAATGAGCAGTTCTTC.